This T cell receptor (beta chain) was recorded in a study of cytomegalovirus exposure and HLA in healthy donors. Findings and caveats of the study: The study flagged around 150 TCR beta chains as cytomegalovirus-associated.

A note on this clone: The antigen is unknown.

V lost 6 bases and J lost 2; bases outside the gene matches: 3. This CDR3 is built from 14 residues. Per the germline V gene, CDR1 is LNHDA and CDR2 is SQIVND (reference sequence). Vbeta (60) and Jbeta (13) primers were used in the PCR. Here immunoSEQ multiplex PCR was the method, and the copy in TCRdb shows in-frame clones only, minus some. Counted here are under 150,000 clones, 79% occurring once; the ten biggest clones make up roughly 6.7%. Sample: PBMCs. The clonotype originates from a woman between 40 and 50 years old in good health and CMV-seropositive. The rearrangement uses TRBV19 and TRBJ1-5, with 8 positions matching TRBD1. DNA for the CDR3: TGTGCCAGTAGCGGACAGGGCGGCAATCAGCCCCAGCATTTT. Residues: CASSGQGGNQPQHF.